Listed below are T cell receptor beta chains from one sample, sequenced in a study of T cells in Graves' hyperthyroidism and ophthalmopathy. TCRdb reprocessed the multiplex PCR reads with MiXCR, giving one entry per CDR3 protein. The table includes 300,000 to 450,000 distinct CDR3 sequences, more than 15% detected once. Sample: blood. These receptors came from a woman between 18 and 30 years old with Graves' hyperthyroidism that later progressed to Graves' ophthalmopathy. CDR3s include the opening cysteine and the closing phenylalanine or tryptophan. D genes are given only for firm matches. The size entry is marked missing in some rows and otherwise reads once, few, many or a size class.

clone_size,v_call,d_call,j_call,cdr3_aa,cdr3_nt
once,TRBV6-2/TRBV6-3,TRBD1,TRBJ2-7,CASNNPGQGYEQYF,TGTGCCAGCAACAATCCGGGACAGGGCTACGAGCAGTACTTC
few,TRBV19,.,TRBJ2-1,CASSIDRNWFLSSYNEQFF,TGTGCCAGTAGTATAGATCGGAACTGGTTCCTTAGCTCCTACAATGAGCAGTTCTTC
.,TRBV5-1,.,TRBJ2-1,CASSFQGIGDNEQFF,TGCGCCAGCAGCTTCCAGGGAATTGGCGACAATGAGCAGTTCTTC
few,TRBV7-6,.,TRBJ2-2,CASSLDQLVNTGELFF,TGTGCCAGCAGCTTAGATCAGCTTGTGAACACCGGGGAGCTGTTTTTT
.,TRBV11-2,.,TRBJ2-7,CASSRKVGELSYEQYF,TGTGCCAGCAGCCGAAAAGTGGGGGAACTCTCCTACGAGCAGTACTTC
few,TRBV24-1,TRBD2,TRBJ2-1,CATSDPTLGLAGVDEQFF,TGTGCCACCAGTGACCCGACCCTGGGACTAGCGGGAGTGGATGAGCAGTTCTTC
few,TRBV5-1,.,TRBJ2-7,CASSLGPSGALGAYEQYF,TGCGCCAGCAGCTTGGGCCCCTCCGGGGCCCTAGGGGCCTACGAGCAGTACTTC
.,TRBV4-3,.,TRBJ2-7,CASSQGLWRDGEEQYF,TGCGCCAGCAGCCAAGGTCTTTGGAGGGACGGGGAGGAGCAGTACTTC
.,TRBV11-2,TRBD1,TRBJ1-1,CASRGQRGGGAFF,TGTGCCAGCAGGGGACAGCGCGGTGGGGGAGCTTTCTTT
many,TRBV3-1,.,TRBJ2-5,CASSQEGQTQYF,TGTGCCAGCAGCCAAGAGGGACAGACCCAGTACTTC
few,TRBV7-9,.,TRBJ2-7,CASSFSAILENYEQYF,TGTGCCAGCAGCTTTTCAGCGATCCTGGAGAACTACGAGCAGTACTTC
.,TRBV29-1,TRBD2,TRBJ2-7,CSVAGRNYEQYF,TGCAGCGTAGCGGGACGAAACTACGAGCAGTACTTC
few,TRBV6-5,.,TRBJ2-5,CASSSDRWETQYF,TGTGCCAGCAGTTCCGACAGATGGGAGACCCAGTACTTC
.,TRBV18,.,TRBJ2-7,CASSPDTDYEQYF,TGTGCCAGCTCACCCGACACAGACTACGAGCAGTACTTC
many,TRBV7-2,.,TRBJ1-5,CASSPEAGAPNQPQHF,TGTGCCAGCAGCCCGGAGGCAGGAGCCCCCAATCAGCCCCAGCATTTT
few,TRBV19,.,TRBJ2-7,CASSIDGSLGGDEQYF,TGTGCCAGTAGTATCGACGGAAGTTTAGGGGGGGACGAGCAGTACTTC
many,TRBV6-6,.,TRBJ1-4,CASSYAKQGKLFF,TGTGCCAGCAGTTACGCCAAACAGGGAAAACTGTTTTTT
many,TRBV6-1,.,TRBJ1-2,CASSFNAAARYGYTF,TGTGCCAGCAGTTTCAACGCAGCGGCACGGTATGGCTACACCTTC
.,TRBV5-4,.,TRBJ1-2,CASSYSGRVKSF,TGTGCCAGCAGCTACTCCGGCAGGGTGAAGTCCTTC
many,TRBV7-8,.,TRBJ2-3,CASRVADTQYF,TGTGCCAGCAGAGTAGCAGATACGCAGTATTTT
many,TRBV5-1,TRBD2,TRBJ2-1,CASSLALAGGPRGEQFF,TGCGCCAGCAGTTTGGCGCTAGCGGGAGGGCCGAGGGGGGAGCAGTTCTTC
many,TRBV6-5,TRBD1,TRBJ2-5,CASSYSGQGEETQYF,TGTGCCAGCAGTTACTCGGGACAGGGCGAAGAGACCCAGTACTTC
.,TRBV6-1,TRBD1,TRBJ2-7,CASSEEGQGNYEQYF,TGTGCCAGCAGTGAAGAAGGACAGGGGAACTACGAGCAGTACTTC
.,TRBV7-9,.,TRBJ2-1,CASSLVVRDEQFF,TGTGCCAGCAGCTTAGTAGTTAGGGACGAGCAGTTCTTC
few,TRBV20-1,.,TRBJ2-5,CSARPVETQYF,TGCAGTGCTAGACCCGTGGAGACCCAGTACTTC
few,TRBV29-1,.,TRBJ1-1,CSVARQLNTEAFF,TGCAGCGTTGCTAGACAGTTGAACACTGAAGCTTTCTTT
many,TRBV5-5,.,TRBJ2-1,CASSYINNEQFF,TGTGCCAGCAGCTACATCAACAATGAGCAGTTCTTC
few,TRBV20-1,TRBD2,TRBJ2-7,CSARVSGTYSYEQYF,TGCAGTGCTAGAGTTAGCGGGACTTACTCCTACGAGCAGTACTTC
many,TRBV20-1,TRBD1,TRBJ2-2,CSARVGTGNTGELFF,TGCAGTGCTAGAGTTGGGACAGGGAACACCGGGGAGCTGTTTTTT
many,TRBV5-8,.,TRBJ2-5,CASSSQGGTGETQYF,TGTGCCAGCAGCTCCCAGGGTGGGACGGGCGAGACCCAGTACTTC
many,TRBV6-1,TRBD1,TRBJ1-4,CASSEEIQGAKGEKLFF,TGTGCCAGCAGTGAAGAAATACAGGGGGCCAAGGGGGAAAAACTGTTTTTT
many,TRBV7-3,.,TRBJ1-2,CASSPTTAQYGYTF,TGTGCCAGCAGCCCGACGACAGCCCAATATGGCTACACCTTC
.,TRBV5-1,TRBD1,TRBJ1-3,CASSPGQEGNTIYF,TGCGCCAGCAGCCCCGGACAGGAAGGAAACACCATATATTTT
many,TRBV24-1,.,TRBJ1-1,CATSDGWDTEAFF,TGTGCCACCAGTGACGGGTGGGACACTGAAGCTTTCTTT
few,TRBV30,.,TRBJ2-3,CAWGVGTIDTDTQYF,TGTGCCTGGGGTGTGGGGACGATTGACACAGATACGCAGTATTTT
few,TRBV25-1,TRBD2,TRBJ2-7,CASSEYKWEGLREQYF,TGTGCCAGCAGTGAATATAAGTGGGAGGGCCTAAGGGAGCAGTACTTC
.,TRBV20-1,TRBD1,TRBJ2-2,CSARDGWTGAAGELFF,TGCAGTGCTAGAGATGGTTGGACAGGGGCCGCCGGGGAGCTGTTTTTT
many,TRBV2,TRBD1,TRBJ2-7,CASSEAPTGGEQYF,TGTGCCAGCAGTGAAGCGCCGACAGGGGGGGAGCAGTACTTC
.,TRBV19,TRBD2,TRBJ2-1,CASSITSGGHNEQFF,TGTGCCAGTAGTATTACTAGCGGGGGCCACAATGAGCAGTTCTTC
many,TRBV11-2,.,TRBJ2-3,CASSLNMGSGSTDTQYF,TGTGCCAGCAGCTTAAACATGGGGTCCGGGAGCACAGATACGCAGTATTTT
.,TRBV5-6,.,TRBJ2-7,CASSLPPGTGNYEQYF,TGTGCCAGCAGCTTACCTCCCGGGACCGGTAACTACGAGCAGTACTTC
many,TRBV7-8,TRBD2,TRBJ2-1,CASSPWTSGYNEQFF,TGTGCCAGCAGCCCCTGGACTAGCGGCTACAATGAGCAGTTCTTC
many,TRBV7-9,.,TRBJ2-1,CASSLGRDLYNEQFF,TGTGCCAGCAGCTTGGGCCGGGATCTCTACAATGAGCAGTTCTTC
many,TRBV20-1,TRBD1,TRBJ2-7,CSASKGTGGAYEQYF,TGCAGTGCTAGCAAAGGGACAGGGGGCGCCTACGAGCAGTACTTC
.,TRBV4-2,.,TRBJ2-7,CASSQDVSQGSFEQYF,TGTGCCAGCAGCCAAGATGTTAGCCAGGGTTCGTTTGAGCAGTACTTC
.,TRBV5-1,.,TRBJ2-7,CASSLGPGAYEQYF,TGCGCCAGCAGCTTGGGGCCAGGGGCCTACGAGCAGTACTTC
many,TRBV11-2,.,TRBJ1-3,CASSLRGNTIYF,TGTGCCAGCAGCTTAAGGGGGAACACCATATATTTT
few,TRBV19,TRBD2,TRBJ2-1,CASLPRAGASAHHEQFF,TGTGCCAGCCTTCCCCGAGCGGGAGCCTCGGCCCACCATGAGCAGTTCTTC
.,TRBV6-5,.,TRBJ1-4,CASSYRGGRGEKLFF,TGTGCCAGCAGTTATCGTGGGGGGCGCGGTGAAAAACTGTTTTTT
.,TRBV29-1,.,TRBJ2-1,CSAQRLGYNEQFF,TGCAGCGCCCAGAGGTTGGGGTACAATGAGCAGTTCTTC
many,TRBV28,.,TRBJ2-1,CASSQAQESSYNEQFF,TGTGCCAGCAGTCAAGCTCAGGAAAGCTCCTACAATGAGCAGTTCTTC
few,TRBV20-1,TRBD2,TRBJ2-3,CSPQSGSSTDTQYF,TGCAGTCCTCAGAGCGGGAGTAGCACAGATACGCAGTATTTT
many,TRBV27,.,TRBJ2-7,CASSLEWVSEQYF,TGTGCCAGCAGTTTAGAATGGGTGAGCGAGCAGTACTTC
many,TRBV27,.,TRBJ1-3,CASSPTNDRRGNTIYF,TGTGCCAGCAGTCCTACAAATGACAGGCGTGGAAACACCATATATTTT
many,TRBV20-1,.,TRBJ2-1,CSASPRPGGEQFF,TGCAGTGCTAGCCCCCGCCCCGGCGGGGAGCAGTTCTTC
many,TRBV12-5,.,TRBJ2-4,CARGPNESLAKNIQYF,TGTGCTAGGGGGCCTAACGAGAGCTTAGCCAAAAACATTCAGTACTTC
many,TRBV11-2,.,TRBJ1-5,CASSLEGSPQPQHF,TGTGCCAGCAGCTTGGAGGGGTCGCCTCAGCCCCAGCATTTT
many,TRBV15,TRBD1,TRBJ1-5,CATSRDRTGSEPQHF,TGTGCCACCAGCAGAGATCGGACAGGGTCGGAGCCCCAGCATTTT